What follows describes a single TCR beta chain. One end of the junction fails to match germline, which may point to a read error. This sample was taken from a study of CD8+CD57+ T cells in acquired aplastic anemia. Genomic DNA templated the TCR beta VDJ and CDR3 profiling. MiXCR was run by TCRdb on the reads, yielding one entry per CDR3 protein. The sample shows 350,000 to 450,000 distinct CDR3 sequences, about two thirds of them seen only once. The sample taken for sequencing was sorted CD4+, CD8+, or CD8+CD57+ T cells (not recorded which) from PBMCs. This TCR was sampled from a human donor in good health, serving as a control.

CDR3 coding DNA: TGTGCCAGCAGCCTTAGGGGCATGCAGCCTGAGGCTTTCTTT. Protein: CASSLRGMQPEAFF. The rearrangement uses TRBV7-3 and TRBJ1-1; D is possibly TRBD1 (5 bases). The CDR3 covers 14 residues. CDR1 is SGHTA and CDR2 is FQGTGA in the germline V gene. Complete variable domain (other parts from reference TRBV7-3 and TRBJ1-1): GAGVSQTPSNKVTEKGKYVELRCDPISGHTALYWYRQSLGQGPEFLIYFQGTGAADDSGLPNDRFFAVRPEGSVSTLKIQRTERGDSAVYLCASSLRGMQPEAFFGQGTRLTVV.